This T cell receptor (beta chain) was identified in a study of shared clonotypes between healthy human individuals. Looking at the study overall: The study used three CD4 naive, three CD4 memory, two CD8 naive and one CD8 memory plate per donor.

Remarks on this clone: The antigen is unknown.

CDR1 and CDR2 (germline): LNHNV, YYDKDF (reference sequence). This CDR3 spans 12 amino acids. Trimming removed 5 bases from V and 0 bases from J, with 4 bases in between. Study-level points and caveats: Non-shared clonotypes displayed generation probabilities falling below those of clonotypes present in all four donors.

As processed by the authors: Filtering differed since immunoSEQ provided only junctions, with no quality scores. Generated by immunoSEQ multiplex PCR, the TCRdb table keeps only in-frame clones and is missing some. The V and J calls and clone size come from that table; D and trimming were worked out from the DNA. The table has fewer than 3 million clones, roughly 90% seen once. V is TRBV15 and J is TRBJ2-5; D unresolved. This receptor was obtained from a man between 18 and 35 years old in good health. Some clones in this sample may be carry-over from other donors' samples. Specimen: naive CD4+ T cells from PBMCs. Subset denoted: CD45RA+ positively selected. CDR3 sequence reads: CATSAHQETQYF. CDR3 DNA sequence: TGTGCCACCAGCGCACACCAAGAGACCCAGTACTTC.